This T cell receptor (beta chain) was sequenced during a study of T cells in Graves' hyperthyroidism and ophthalmopathy. Germline CDR1 and CDR2: MGHRA and YSYEKL. The CDR3 covers 17 residues. The ends lost 0 bases at V and 7 bases at J; junction bases unmatched: 9. Amplification targeted TCR beta CDR3 regions from RNA transcripts. A first-round RT-PCR of the TCR CDR3 used the HTBI primer set. TCRdb re-called the multiplex PCR reads with MiXCR, one entry per CDR3 protein. This sample has approximately 690,000 distinct CDR3 sequences; about 14% occur once, and the top ten carry around 13%. By its share, this clonotype is medium-sized (0.01 to 0.1%). Its antigen remains unidentified. Study-wide findings and caveats: Most thyroid clonotypes expanded above 0.001 appeared in blood too.

V usage is TRBV4-1 and J usage is TRBJ2-2; 9 bases line up with TRBD1. The sequenced sample was blood. This receptor was obtained from a woman aged 50 to 65 with Graves' ophthalmopathy. CDR3 nucleotides: TGCGCCAGCAGCCAAGAGGGGGGACAGGGATTCGGCGGGGAGCTGTTTTTT. Translating it yields CASSQEGGQGFGGELFF.